The TCR beta chain under discussion was sequenced for a study of T cell repertoires in cytomegalovirus infection. The wider study: Public TCR beta signatures indicated both CMV infection and matching HLA type.

Only a few counts were recorded for this clonotype. What it recognizes is unknown. One entry per CDR3 protein, called by TCRdb with MiXCR from the reads. This sample has some 150,000 distinct CDR3 sequences, with less than 25% found just once. General study findings and limits: Of the TCR beta families, the public ones yielded a cumulative frequency that identified carriers of CMV plus the relevant HLA. The study found HLA-C-restricted CMV-specific TCR beta clonotypes dominating the ex vivo response.

This CDR3 contains 16 residues. Trimming took 6 bases from V and 4 from J; bases not matched to a gene: 11. Germline V CDR1 and CDR2: MNHEY, SMNVEV (reference sequence). The specimen sequenced was PBMCs. The clonotype originates from a human donor in good health (CMV status not recorded). Some clones in this sample may be carry-over from other donors' samples. The V and J genes are TRBV27 and TRBJ2-3; 9 bases line up with TRBD1. CDR3 loop: CASSLTFGQGSDTQYF. The DNA for the CDR3 is TGTGCCAGCAGCCTAACCTTCGGACAGGGGTCAGATACGCAGTATTTT.